This TCR beta chain is from a study of blood T cell repertoires in COVID-19. Turning to the study itself: Spain, Italy and the United States supplied samples that represented acute and convalescent COVID-19. The cDNA or gDNA used as material had been derived from T cells, B-cell-depleted T cells, or PBMCs.

This clone was observed a handful of times. Authors' analysis steps: Reference gene primers were amplified, and this amplification served to estimate nucleated cell counts. Method: immunoSEQ multiplex PCR; TCRdb's copy keeps in-frame clones and lacks some. Clonal size and the V and J genes are those of that table, whereas D and trimming came from the DNA. Found here are around 290,000 clones, approximately 93% of them singletons; the top ten hold about 2.2%. The source of this sequence is a woman aged 25 to 39 with COVID-19, enrolled during active disease. The source material was peripheral blood.

For the CDR3, the DNA is TGCGCCAGCAGCCAGCTAGTAGCCTACGAGCAGTACTTC. Amino acid sequence: CASSQLVAYEQYF. The chain combines TRBV4-1 with TRBJ2-7, with D unresolved. Trimming took off 3 bases at V and 2 bases at J, with 8 bases between the two ends. The CDR3 totals 13 residues. Germline CDR1 and CDR2: MGHRA and YSYEKL.